This is a list of T cell receptor beta chains from one sample in a study of early T cells in non-severe SARS-CoV-2 infection. TCRdb reprocessed the 5' RACE reads with MiXCR, giving one entry per CDR3 protein. There are fewer than 90,000 distinct CDR3 sequences in the sample; around 15% occur only once, and 11% lies in the top ten. The sequencing input was whole blood. All receptors come from an adult who was a healthcare worker with PCR-confirmed SARS-CoV-2 infection or an uninfected control (not recorded which). Each CDR3 is given with its conserved first and last residue. Fields, in order: CDR3 DNA, CDR3 protein, J gene, D gene, clone size, V gene. The D gene is left open where the match is weak. The size entry is marked missing in some rows and otherwise reads once, few, many or a size class.

TGCGCCAGCAGGCAAGGGACAGACCAAGAGACCCAGTACTTC	CASRQGTDQETQYF	TRBJ2-5	TRBD1	-	TRBV5-1
TGTGCCAGCAGCGTAGTTGCCGGGGAGCTGTTTTTT	CASSVVAGELFF	TRBJ2-2	-	few	TRBV9
TGCGCCAGCAGCCAAGATCGAGGGTCCGTCGGGGAGCTGTTTTTT	CASSQDRGSVGELFF	TRBJ2-2	-	-	TRBV4-3
TGCAGTGCCCAACTATCCTCCGGGACCCTCTGGTTCACAGATACGCAGTATTTT	CSAQLSSGTLWFTDTQYF	TRBJ2-3	-	-	TRBV20-1
TGTGCCAGCAGCGTAACAGGACACCCTGGGGAGACCCAGTACTTC	CASSVTGHPGETQYF	TRBJ2-5	-	few	TRBV9
TGTGCCAGCAGCTTAAGGAGGGGTGCTGAAGCTTTCTTT	CASSLRRGAEAFF	TRBJ1-1	-	-	TRBV7-3
TGTGCCAGCAGTTTCAGGGTGTCGAACACCGGGGAGCTGTTTTTT	CASSFRVSNTGELFF	TRBJ2-2	-	-	TRBV12-3/TRBV12-4
TGTGCCAGCAGCTCGGGGGGCTACGAGCAGTACTTC	CASSSGGYEQYF	TRBJ2-7	TRBD2	many	TRBV14
TGTGCCAGCAGTTTACCCCTATTCTATGGCTACACCTTC	CASSLPLFYGYTF	TRBJ1-2	-	-	TRBV6-6
TGTGCCAGCAGTCGAACATACGAGCAGTACTTC	CASSRTYEQYF	TRBJ2-7	-	few	TRBV12-3/TRBV12-4
TGTGCCAGCAGCTTAGGGTCCGGTTACACTGAAGCTTTCTTT	CASSLGSGYTEAFF	TRBJ1-1	-	many	TRBV11-2